A selection of T cell receptor beta chains follows, all from one sample in a study of regulatory T cells in long-lasting Graves disease. TCRdb recomputed calls from the multiplex PCR reads with MiXCR, one row per CDR3 protein. Among 440,000 or so distinct CDR3 sequences, around 15% were seen once, and the ten largest hold 9.5% to 12%. These data also formed part of another study, on T cells in Graves' hyperthyroidism and ophthalmopathy.

The sequences come from peripheral blood mononuclear cells (PBMCs), collected at new diagnosis, from a patient treated with antithyroid drugs. These receptors were taken from a woman in her thirties with Graves disease. Both conserved end residues are part of each CDR3. Each record gives: V gene, clone size, D gene, J gene, CDR3 protein, CDR3 DNA. The D gene is left open where the match is weak. Clone size appears in some rows only: once, few, many, or a class for an expanded clone.

TRBV18	many	NA	TRBJ1-1	CASSPYDRPNTEAFF	TGTGCCAGCAGCCCATACGACAGACCGAACACTGAAGCTTTCTTT
TRBV29-1	few	TRBD2	TRBJ2-5	CSVEGGKAGAPKETQYF	TGCAGCGTTGAGGGAGGAAAAGCGGGGGCTCCCAAGGAGACCCAGTACTTC
TRBV20-1	many	TRBD2	TRBJ2-1	CSAADSGTSYNEQFF	TGCAGTGCTGCCGATAGCGGGACCTCCTACAATGAGCAGTTCTTC
TRBV7-9	many	NA	TRBJ1-1	CASSTGDSAAFF	TGTGCCAGCAGTACCGGGGACTCGGCGGCTTTCTTT
TRBV20-1	NA	TRBD2	TRBJ2-2	CSATGTSGSGELFF	TGCAGTGCAACCGGGACTAGTGGATCCGGGGAGCTGTTTTTT
TRBV13	many	NA	TRBJ1-1	CASSMDWTANTEAFF	TGTGCCAGCAGCATGGACTGGACAGCGAACACTGAAGCTTTCTTT
TRBV24-1	many	NA	TRBJ1-1	CATMQGRNTEAFF	TGTGCCACCATGCAGGGAAGGAACACTGAAGCTTTCTTT
TRBV28	many	TRBD2	TRBJ2-3	CASRPGGRADTQYF	TGTGCCAGCAGACCCGGGGGGAGGGCAGATACGCAGTATTTT
TRBV28	many	TRBD1	TRBJ2-7	CASSFRTGASYEQYF	TGTGCCAGCAGTTTTCGGACAGGCGCCTCCTACGAGCAGTACTTC
TRBV19	few	TRBD1	TRBJ2-7	CASGSGTGPYEQYF	TGTGCCAGTGGCTCCGGGACAGGTCCTTACGAGCAGTACTTC
TRBV15	few	TRBD2	TRBJ2-7	CATSRESGGTLHYEQYF	TGTGCCACCAGCAGAGAATCGGGAGGGACGCTCCACTACGAGCAGTACTTC
TRBV11-2	many	NA	TRBJ2-7	CASSLRPQTYEQYF	TGTGCCAGCAGCTTAAGACCTCAAACCTACGAGCAGTACTTC
TRBV12-3/TRBV12-4	NA	TRBD2	TRBJ2-5	CASSSSLAGEQTQYF	TGTGCCAGCAGTTCCTCTCTAGCGGGAGAACAGACCCAGTACTTC
TRBV7-9	few	TRBD2	TRBJ2-7	CASSFRTSGQTFSYEQYF	TGTGCCAGCAGCTTCCGGACTAGCGGACAAACCTTCTCCTACGAGCAGTACTTC
TRBV2	many	TRBD2	TRBJ2-1	CASSEVTSGRRDNEQFF	TGTGCCAGCAGTGAAGTGACTAGCGGGAGACGGGACAATGAGCAGTTCTTC
TRBV27	few	NA	TRBJ2-7	CATVGGGEQYF	TGTGCCACCGTCGGGGGAGGCGAGCAGTACTTC
TRBV27	few	NA	TRBJ2-7	CASSLAGRMNEQYF	TGTGCCAGCAGTTTAGCGGGAAGGATGAACGAGCAGTACTTC
TRBV3-1	NA	NA	TRBJ2-2	CASRAGPRTGELFF	TGTGCCAGCAGAGCAGGCCCTAGAACCGGGGAGCTGTTTTTT
TRBV11-3	many	TRBD1	TRBJ2-1	CASSLGGGDRGNEQFF	TGTGCCAGCAGCTTAGGAGGGGGCGATAGGGGCAATGAGCAGTTCTTC
TRBV6-2/TRBV6-3	many	NA	TRBJ2-1	CATKAGYNEQFF	TGTGCCACAAAGGCCGGCTACAATGAGCAGTTCTTC
TRBV20-1	NA	NA	TRBJ1-2	CSAPDLRQNADAWVYGYTF	TGCAGTGCTCCAGACCTAAGACAGAATGCCGATGCGTGGGTCTATGGCTACACCTTC
TRBV7-2	NA	TRBD2	TRBJ2-1	CASSSRTSVYNEQFF	TGTGCCAGCAGCTCCCGGACTAGCGTCTACAATGAGCAGTTCTTC
TRBV20-1	many	NA	TRBJ2-3	CRALSSTDTQYF	TGCAGGGCTCTTTCTAGCACAGATACGCAGTATTTT
TRBV13	NA	NA	TRBJ2-3	CASSAPSLGTDTQYF	TGTGCCAGCAGCGCCCCCTCCCTCGGCACAGATACGCAGTATTTT
TRBV18	many	TRBD2	TRBJ2-5	CASSPQRLAGDPQETQYF	TGTGCCAGCTCACCACAGAGACTAGCGGGTGACCCGCAAGAGACCCAGTACTTC
TRBV27	few	NA	TRBJ1-1	CASSSWGGRTEAFF	TGTGCCAGCTCAAGTTGGGGGGGGCGAACTGAAGCTTTCTTT
TRBV2	many	TRBD2	TRBJ2-2	CASSGGLAGITGELFF	TGTGCCAGCAGTGGGGGACTAGCGGGAATCACCGGGGAGCTGTTTTTT
TRBV20-1	NA	TRBD2	TRBJ2-1	CSARDLGVPFSGRINEQFF	TGCAGTGCTAGAGATCTCGGGGTACCCTTTAGCGGGAGGATAAATGAGCAGTTCTTC
TRBV28	NA	TRBD2	TRBJ2-5	CASTGLAGGPVETQYF	TGTGCCAGCACGGGGCTAGCGGGAGGGCCCGTCGAGACCCAGTACTTC
TRBV20-1	NA	NA	TRBJ1-2	CSAISDTRGNYGYTF	TGCAGTGCGATCTCTGATACGAGAGGCAACTATGGCTACACCTTC
TRBV11-2	many	NA	TRBJ1-6	CASSLAVTGPNSPLHF	TGTGCCAGCAGCTTAGCAGTGACAGGTCCTAATTCACCCCTCCACTTT
TRBV6-5	many	NA	TRBJ1-1	CASSYEATEAFF	TGTGCCAGCAGTTATGAGGCGACTGAAGCTTTCTTT
TRBV24-1	once	NA	TRBJ2-1	CATSAQSKNNEQFF	TGTGCCACCAGTGCCCAGAGCAAGAACAATGAGCAGTTCTTC
TRBV10-3	NA	TRBD1	TRBJ2-7	CAIADRVGEGEQYF	TGTGCCATCGCGGACAGGGTGGGAGAGGGCGAGCAGTACTTC
TRBV7-8	NA	TRBD2	TRBJ2-3	CASSPRTSGIPLKTQYF	TGTGCCAGCAGCCCCCGGACTAGCGGGATACCCCTCAAGACGCAGTATTTT
TRBV5-6	NA	NA	TRBJ2-1	CASSLRGASYNEQFF	TGTGCCAGCAGTTTGAGGGGGGCTAGCTACAATGAGCAGTTCTTC
TRBV28	many	TRBD2	TRBJ2-2	CASSKERDINTGELFF	TGTGCCAGCAGCAAAGAGCGGGATATTAACACCGGGGAGCTGTTTTTT
TRBV5-1	NA	TRBD2	TRBJ2-3	CASSLATSGRTDTQYF	TGCGCCAGCAGCTTGGCCACTAGCGGGAGAACAGATACGCAGTATTTT
TRBV24-1	few	TRBD1	TRBJ2-3	CATHGTGSDTQYF	TGTGCCACCCACGGGACAGGGTCGGATACGCAGTATTTT
TRBV19	few	NA	TRBJ1-2	CASGLQGYGYTF	TGTGCCAGTGGACTACAGGGCTATGGCTACACCTTC
TRBV28	NA	TRBD2	TRBJ2-7	CASSSRLAGGTYEQYF	TGTGCCAGCAGTTCGAGACTAGCGGGAGGAACCTACGAGCAGTACTTC
TRBV6-5	many	TRBD2	TRBJ2-7	CASSYRSSGSTEQYF	TGTGCCAGCAGTTACAGGTCTAGCGGGAGTACCGAGCAGTACTTC
TRBV7-3	few	TRBD2	TRBJ2-3	CASSFSSGSGADTQYF	TGTGCCAGCAGCTTTTCTAGCGGGAGTGGGGCAGATACGCAGTATTTT
TRBV6-1	NA	NA	TRBJ1-1	CASRSDRSYMNTEAFF	TGTGCCAGCAGATCGGACCGGTCATATATGAACACTGAAGCTTTCTTT